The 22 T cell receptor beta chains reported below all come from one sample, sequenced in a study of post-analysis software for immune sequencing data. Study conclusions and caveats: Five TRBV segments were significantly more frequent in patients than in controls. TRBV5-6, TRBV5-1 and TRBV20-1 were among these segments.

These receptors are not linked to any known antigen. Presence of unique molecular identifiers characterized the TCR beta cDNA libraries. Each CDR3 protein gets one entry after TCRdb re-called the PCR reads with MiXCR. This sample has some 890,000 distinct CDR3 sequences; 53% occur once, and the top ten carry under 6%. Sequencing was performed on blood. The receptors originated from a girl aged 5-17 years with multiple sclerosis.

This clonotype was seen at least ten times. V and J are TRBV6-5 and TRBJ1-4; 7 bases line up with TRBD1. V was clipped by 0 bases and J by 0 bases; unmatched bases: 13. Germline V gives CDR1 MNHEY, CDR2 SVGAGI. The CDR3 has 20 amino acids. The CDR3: CASSYSIGSGTVATNEKLFF. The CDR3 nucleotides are TGTGCCAGCAGTTACTCGATCGGCTCAGGGACAGTTGCAACTAATGAAAAACTGTTTTTT.

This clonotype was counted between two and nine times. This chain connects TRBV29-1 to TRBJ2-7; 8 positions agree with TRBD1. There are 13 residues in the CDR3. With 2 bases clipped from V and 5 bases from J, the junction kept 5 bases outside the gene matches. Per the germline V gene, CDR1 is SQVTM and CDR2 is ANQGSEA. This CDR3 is CSVELAGGDEQYF. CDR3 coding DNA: TGCAGCGTTGAACTGGCAGGGGGCGACGAGCAGTACTTC.

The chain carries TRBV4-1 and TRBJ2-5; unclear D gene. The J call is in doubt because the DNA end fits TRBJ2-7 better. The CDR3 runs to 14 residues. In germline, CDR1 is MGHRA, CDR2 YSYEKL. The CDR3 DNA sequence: TGCGCCAGCAGCCAAGTATCAGTAACCTACGAGCAGTACTTC. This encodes CASSQVSVTYEQYF.

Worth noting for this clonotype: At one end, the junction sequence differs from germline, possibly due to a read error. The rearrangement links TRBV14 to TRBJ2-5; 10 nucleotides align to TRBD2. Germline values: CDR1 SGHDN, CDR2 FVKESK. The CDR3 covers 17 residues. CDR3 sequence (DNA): TGTGCCGGCAGCCAAACTATAGCGGGAGGACCTTCAGAGACCCAGTACTTC. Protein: CAGSQTIAGGPSETQYF.

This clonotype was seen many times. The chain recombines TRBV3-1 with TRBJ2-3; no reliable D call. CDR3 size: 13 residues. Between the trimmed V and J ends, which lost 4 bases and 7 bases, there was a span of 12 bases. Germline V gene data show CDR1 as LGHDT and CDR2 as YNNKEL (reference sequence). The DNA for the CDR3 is TGTGCCAGCAGCCTAACCGGACCCAATACGCAGTATTTT. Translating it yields CASSLTGPNTQYF.

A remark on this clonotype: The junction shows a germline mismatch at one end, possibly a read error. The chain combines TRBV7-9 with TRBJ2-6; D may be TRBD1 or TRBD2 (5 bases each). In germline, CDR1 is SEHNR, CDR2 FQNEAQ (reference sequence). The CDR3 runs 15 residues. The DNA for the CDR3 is TGTGCCAGCAGCTACCGTTCTGTCGGGGCCAACGTCCGGACTTTC. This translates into CASSYRSVGANVRTF.

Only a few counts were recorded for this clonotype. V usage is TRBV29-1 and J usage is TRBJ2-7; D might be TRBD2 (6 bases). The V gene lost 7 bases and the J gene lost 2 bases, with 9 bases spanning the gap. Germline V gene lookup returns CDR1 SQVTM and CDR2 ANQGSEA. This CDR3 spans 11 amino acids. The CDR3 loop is CSARLAYEQYF. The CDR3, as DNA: TGCAGCGCCCGACTAGCCTACGAGCAGTACTTC.

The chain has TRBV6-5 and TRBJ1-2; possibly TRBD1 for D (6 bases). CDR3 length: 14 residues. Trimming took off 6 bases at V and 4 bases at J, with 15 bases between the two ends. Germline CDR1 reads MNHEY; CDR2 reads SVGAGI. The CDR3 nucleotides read TGTGCCAGCAGCCCCGGAGGGGGGGCCTATGGCTACACCTTC. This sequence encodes CASSPGGGAYGYTF.

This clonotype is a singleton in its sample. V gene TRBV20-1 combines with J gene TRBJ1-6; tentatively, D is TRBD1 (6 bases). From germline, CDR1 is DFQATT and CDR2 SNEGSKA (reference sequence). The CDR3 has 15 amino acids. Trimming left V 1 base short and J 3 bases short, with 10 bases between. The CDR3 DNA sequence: TGCAGTGCTAGAGGGGGGGCTCTCTATAATTCACCCCTCCACTTT. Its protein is CSARGGALYNSPLHF.

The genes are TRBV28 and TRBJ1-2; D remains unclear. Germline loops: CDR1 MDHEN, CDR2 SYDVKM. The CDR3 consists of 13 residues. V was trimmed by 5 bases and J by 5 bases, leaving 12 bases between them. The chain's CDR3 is CASSRIAEYGYTF. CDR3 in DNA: TGTGCCAGCAGTCGAATTGCCGAATATGGCTACACCTTC.

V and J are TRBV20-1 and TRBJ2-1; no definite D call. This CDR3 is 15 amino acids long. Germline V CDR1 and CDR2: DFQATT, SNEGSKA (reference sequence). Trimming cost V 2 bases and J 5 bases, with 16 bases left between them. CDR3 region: CSARKKAVLNNEQFF. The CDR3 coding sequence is TGCAGTGCTAGAAAAAAGGCGGTTCTGAACAATGAGCAGTTCTTC.

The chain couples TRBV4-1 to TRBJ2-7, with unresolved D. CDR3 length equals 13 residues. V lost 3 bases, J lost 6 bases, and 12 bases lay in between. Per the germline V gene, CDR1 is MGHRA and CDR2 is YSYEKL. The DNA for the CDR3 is TGCGCCAGCAGCCACCCGGAGAATCTCGAGCAGTACTTC. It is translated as CASSHPENLEQYF.

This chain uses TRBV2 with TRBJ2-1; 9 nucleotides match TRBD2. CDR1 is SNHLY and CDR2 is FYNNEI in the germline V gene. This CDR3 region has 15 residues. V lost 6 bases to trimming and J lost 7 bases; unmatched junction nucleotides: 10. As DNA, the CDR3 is TGTGCCAGCAGCCGTCGAGCGGGGGGCAAAAATGAGCAGTTCTTC. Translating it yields CASSRRAGGKNEQFF. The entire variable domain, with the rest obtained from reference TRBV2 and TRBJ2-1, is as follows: EPEVTQTPSHQVTQMGQEVILRCVPISNHLYFYWYRQILGQKVEFLVSFYNNEISEKSEIFDDQFSVERPDGSNFTLKIRSTKLEDSAMYFCASSRRAGGKNEQFFGPGTRLTVL.

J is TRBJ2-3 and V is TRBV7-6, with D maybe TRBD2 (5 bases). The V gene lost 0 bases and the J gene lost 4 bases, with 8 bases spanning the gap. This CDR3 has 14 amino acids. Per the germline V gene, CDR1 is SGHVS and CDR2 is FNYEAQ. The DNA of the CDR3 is TGTGCCAGCAGCTTAGCGGTCGGGGCAGATACGCAGTATTTT. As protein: CASSLAVGADTQYF.

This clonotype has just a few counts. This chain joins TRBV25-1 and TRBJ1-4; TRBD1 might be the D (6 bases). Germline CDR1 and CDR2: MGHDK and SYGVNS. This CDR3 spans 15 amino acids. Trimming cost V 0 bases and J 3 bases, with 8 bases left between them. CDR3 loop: CASSEYRGSNEKLFF. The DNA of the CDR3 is TGTGCCAGCAGTGAATATAGGGGGTCTAATGAAAAACTGTTTTTT. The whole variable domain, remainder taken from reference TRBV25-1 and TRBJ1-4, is EADIYQTPRYLVIGTGKKITLECSQTMGHDKMYWYQQDPGMELHLIHYSYGVNSTEKGDLSSESTVSRIRTEHFPLTLESARPSHTSQYLCASSEYRGSNEKLFFGSGTQLSVL.

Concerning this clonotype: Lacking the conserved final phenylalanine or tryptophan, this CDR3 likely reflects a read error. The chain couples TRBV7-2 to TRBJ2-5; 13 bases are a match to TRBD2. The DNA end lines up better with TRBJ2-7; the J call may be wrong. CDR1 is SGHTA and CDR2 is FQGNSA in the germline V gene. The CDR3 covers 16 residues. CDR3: CASRPGLAGTIYEQYC. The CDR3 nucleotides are TGTGCCAGCAGACCGGGACTAGCGGGGACCATCTACGAGCAGTACTGC.

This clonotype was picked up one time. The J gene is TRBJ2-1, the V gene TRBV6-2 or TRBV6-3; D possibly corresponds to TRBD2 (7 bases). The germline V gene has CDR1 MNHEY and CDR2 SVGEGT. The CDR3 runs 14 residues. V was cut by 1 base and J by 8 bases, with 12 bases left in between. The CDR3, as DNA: TGTGCCAGCAGTTACTGGGGGAGGGGGGATGAGCAGTTCTTC. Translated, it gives CASSYWGRGDEQFF.

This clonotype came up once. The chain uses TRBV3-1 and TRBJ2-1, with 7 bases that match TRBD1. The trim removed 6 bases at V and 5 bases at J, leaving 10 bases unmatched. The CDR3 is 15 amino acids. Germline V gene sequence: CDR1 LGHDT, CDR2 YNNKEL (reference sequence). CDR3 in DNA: TGTGCCAGCAGTCTTCGGCTGGGACAGCACAATGAGCAGTTCTTC. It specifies CASSLRLGQHNEQFF.

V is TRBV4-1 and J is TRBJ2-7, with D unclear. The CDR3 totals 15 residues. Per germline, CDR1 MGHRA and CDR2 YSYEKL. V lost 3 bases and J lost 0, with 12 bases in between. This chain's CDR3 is CASSQLTGSSYEQYF. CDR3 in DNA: TGCGCCAGCAGCCAGTTGACTGGAAGCTCCTACGAGCAGTACTTC.

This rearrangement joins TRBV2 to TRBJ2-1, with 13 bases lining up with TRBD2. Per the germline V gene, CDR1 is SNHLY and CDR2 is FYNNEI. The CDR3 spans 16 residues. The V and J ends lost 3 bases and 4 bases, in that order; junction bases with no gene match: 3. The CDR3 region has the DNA TGTGCCAGCAGTGAGACTAGCGGGGGGCAATACAATGAGCAGTTCTTC. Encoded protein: CASSETSGGQYNEQFF.

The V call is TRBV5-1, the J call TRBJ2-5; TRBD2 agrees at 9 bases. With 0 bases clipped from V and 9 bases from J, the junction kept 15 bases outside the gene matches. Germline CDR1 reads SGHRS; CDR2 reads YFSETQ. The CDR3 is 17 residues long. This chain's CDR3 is CASSLVPTAGGPGAQYF. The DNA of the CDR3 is TGCGCCAGCAGCTTGGTCCCTACGGCGGGAGGGCCCGGGGCCCAGTACTTC.

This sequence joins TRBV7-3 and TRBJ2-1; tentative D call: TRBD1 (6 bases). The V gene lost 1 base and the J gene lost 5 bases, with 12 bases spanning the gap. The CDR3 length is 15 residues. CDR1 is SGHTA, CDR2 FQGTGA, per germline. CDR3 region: CASSLIRTDNNEQFF. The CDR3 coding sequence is TGTGCCAGCAGCTTAATTAGGACAGATAACAATGAGCAGTTCTTC.